This T cell receptor beta chain originates from a study of cytomegalovirus exposure and HLA in healthy donors. Points from the study as a whole: The investigators catalogued under 200 TCR beta chains as cytomegalovirus-associated. CMV serostatus alone was available as immune exposure information. Highly shared sequence variants in one cluster were likely a sequencing artifact.

Trimming left V 6 bases short and J 3 bases short, with 15 bases between. The germline V gene encodes CDR1 MNHEY and CDR2 SVGAGI. The CDR3 extends over 14 amino acids. Of note for this clone: Its specificity is unknown.

The PCR had 60 Vbeta and 13 Jbeta primers. Authors' analysis steps: As a later analysis found, there were approximately 80 million unique TCR beta chains, of which roughly 11 million were shared. Repertoires were generated with immunoSEQ multiplex PCR, while TCRdb's copy carries only in-frame clones and drops some. For V, J and clone size, that table is used; D and trimming come from the DNA. The table has under 200,000 clones, less than 85% seen once. The V gene is TRBV6-5, the J gene TRBJ2-7; TRBD2 might be the D (6 bases). Material: PBMCs. The source is a man aged 40-50 years in good health and CMV-seronegative. The CDR3 here is CASSPVTGSYEQYF. The CDR3 DNA sequence: TGTGCCAGCAGCCCAGTGACCGGGAGCTACGAGCAGTACTTC.